This passage covers 27 T cell receptor beta chains from one sample sequenced in a study of breast tumors, draining lymph nodes, adjacent tissues. Axillary draining lymph nodes of breast cancer patients supplied the node samples. One entry per CDR3 protein results from TCRdb running MiXCR on the multiplex PCR reads. The repertoire consists of about 140,000 distinct CDR3 sequences, with 32% occurring once and the leading ten covering 2.3%. Material for sequencing was axillary lymph node tissue. These receptors were collected from a female donor with breast cancer. Some clones in this sample may be carry-over from other donors' samples.

To note about this clonotype: One end of the junction fails to match germline, which may point to a read error. The chain links TRBV5-1 to TRBJ2-2, with D perhaps being TRBD1 or TRBD2 (6 bases each). From germline, CDR1 is SGHRS and CDR2 YFSETQ. The CDR3 is 11 residues long. The chain's CDR3 is CASSLGGALFF. The CDR3 nucleotides are TGCGCCAGCAGCTTGGGGGGGGCGCTGTTTTTT.

This clonotype was detected many times. With a much larger clone just one base away, this may be a read error. The V call is TRBV5-1, the J call TRBJ2-7, with no clear D. Germline CDR1 reads SGHRS; CDR2 reads YFSETQ. The CDR3 spans 13 residues. As DNA, the CDR3 is TGCGCCAGCAGCTCTGGGGTCTTCTACGACCAGTACTTC. Its protein product is CASSSGVFYDQYF.

This clonotype was counted many times. CDR3 in amino acids: CASSRAGQNTGELFF. In DNA form, the CDR3 reads TGTGCCAGTAGCCGGGCCGGCCAGAACACCGGGGAGCTGTTTTTT. This chain links TRBV19 with TRBJ2-2; D is unclear. Trimming left V 6 bases short and J 1 base short, with 12 bases between. From germline, CDR1 is LNHDA and CDR2 SQIVND (reference sequence). CDR3 length: 15 residues. Full variable domain (remainder filled in from reference TRBV19 and TRBJ2-2): DGGITQSPKYLFRKEGQNVTLSCEQNLNHDAMYWYRQDPGQGLRLIYYSQIVNDFQKGDIAEGYSVSREKKESFPLTVTSAQKNPTAFYLCASSRAGQNTGELFFGEGSRLTVL.

Only one count was recorded for this clonotype. J is TRBJ1-3 and V is TRBV19; 8 positions match TRBD1. The CDR3 sequence is 15 residues long. Trimming removed 2 bases from V and 0 bases from J; junction bases left unmatched: 0. The germline V gene has CDR1 LNHDA and CDR2 SQIVND (reference sequence). The CDR3 protein is CASSITGGSGNTIYF. The CDR3, as DNA: TGTGCCAGTAGTATAACAGGGGGCTCTGGAAACACCATATATTTT.

This clonotype was recorded only once. The chain couples TRBV5-1 to TRBJ2-3, with 7 bases identical to TRBD1. J lost 1 base, V lost 4 bases, and 3 bases had no gene match. Germline lookup yields CDR1 SGHRS and CDR2 YFSETQ. CDR3 length: 14 residues. CDR3 DNA: TGCGCCAGCAGCCACGGGACAGGCACAGATACGCAGTATTTT. Translating gives CASSHGTGTDTQYF.

The chain carries TRBV28 and TRBJ1-5, with D perhaps matching TRBD1 (5 bases). Trimming left V 9 bases short and J 6 bases short, with 27 bases between. Germline V gene data show CDR1 as MDHEN and CDR2 as SYDVKM. The CDR3 has 17 amino acids. In nucleotides, the CDR3 is TGTGCCAGGGAAAAGTTGAGGAGGGACGGAGGTGGTCAGCCCCAGCATTTT. This encodes CAREKLRRDGGGQPQHF.

This clonotype was recorded many times. V usage is TRBV7-9 and J usage is TRBJ1-5; D might be TRBD1 (5 bases). This CDR3 spans 14 amino acids. Germline loops: CDR1 SEHNR, CDR2 FQNEAQ (reference sequence). The V gene lost 2 bases and the J gene lost 6 bases, with 11 bases spanning the gap. CDR3 nucleotides: TGTGCCAGCAGCTTATCAGACAGCGCTCAGCCCCAGCATTTT. It codes for CASSLSDSAQPQHF. The entire variable domain, with the rest obtained from reference TRBV7-9 and TRBJ1-5, is as follows: DTGVSQNPRHKITKRGQNVTFRCDPISEHNRLYWYRQTLGQGPEFLTYFQNEAQLEKSRLLSDRFSAERPKGSFSTLEIQRTEQGDSAMYLCASSLSDSAQPQHFGDGTRLSIL.

V usage is TRBV20-1 and J usage is TRBJ2-5, with 11 positions matching TRBD2. The J segment lost 5 bases and the V segment lost 6 bases, leaving 8 bases of the junction unmatched. This CDR3 has 14 residues. Germline assignment: CDR1 DFQATT and CDR2 SNEGSKA (reference sequence). The CDR3 reads CSAITASGGETQYF. The DNA of the CDR3 is TGCAGTGCCATTACTGCTAGCGGGGGGGAGACCCAGTACTTC.

This clonotype was seen repeatedly, ten times or more. The rearrangement links TRBV4-3 to TRBJ2-1, with 9 bases fitting TRBD1. J was trimmed by 4 bases and V by 4 bases; bases with no gene match: 8. Germline V gives CDR1 LGHNA, CDR2 YSLEER. CDR3 length: 16 residues. The CDR3 here is CASSPAGTGQYNEQFF. The CDR3 region has the DNA TGCGCCAGCAGCCCAGCCGGGACAGGGCAATACAATGAGCAGTTCTTC.

This clonotype was found many times. The rearrangement uses TRBV16 and TRBJ2-5; 8 positions match TRBD2. CDR3 length: 14 residues. Germline V gene sequence: CDR1 KGHSY, CDR2 FQNENV. After removal of 6 bases from V and 2 bases from J, the junction contained 5 bases not matched to a gene. CDR3 region: CASSKERGQETQYF. As DNA, the CDR3 is TGTGCCAGCAGTAAAGAGCGGGGGCAAGAGACCCAGTACTTC.

Many counts were recorded for this clonotype. The chain recombines TRBV7-6 with TRBJ2-2; the D gene is possibly TRBD1 (6 bases). Germline V gene lookup returns CDR1 SGHVS and CDR2 FNYEAQ. The CDR3 runs 16 residues. Trimming cost V 5 bases and J 3 bases, with 16 bases left between them. As DNA, the CDR3 is TGTGCCAGCAGCCTAAGAACAGGGTCGGACACCGGGGAGCTGTTTTTT. Translated, it gives CASSLRTGSDTGELFF.

This sequence joins TRBV4-1 and TRBJ1-2; 10 bases are a match to TRBD1. The length of the CDR3 is 14 residues. Germline trimming cut 4 bases from V and 7 bases from J; bases unmatched to any gene: 6. Germline V gene sequence: CDR1 MGHRA, CDR2 YSYEKL. The CDR3 DNA is TGCGCCAGCAGCCTACGACAGGGGGCGCGTGGCTACACCTTC. Translating gives CASSLRQGARGYTF.

This clonotype has ten or more counts. The chain recombines TRBV4-1 with TRBJ2-2; D may be TRBD1 (6 bases). The CDR3 is made up of 18 amino acids. Trimming cost V 2 bases and J 0 bases, with 16 bases left between them. Germline CDR1 reads MGHRA; CDR2 reads YSYEKL. CDR3 nucleotides: TGCGCCAGCAGCCAAACCTACCCGGGACATGCGAACACCGGGGAGCTGTTTTTT. Residues: CASSQTYPGHANTGELFF.

This clonotype was seen at least ten times. The V call is TRBV25-1, the J call TRBJ1-6, with D possibly TRBD1 on 5 matching bases. Germline-derived CDR1 and CDR2 are MGHDK and SYGVNS. The CDR3 length is 15 residues. Trimming took 6 bases from V and 7 from J, leaving 16 bases between them. The CDR3 reads CASSGRIRGNSPLHF. DNA of the CDR3: TGTGCCAGCAGCGGGAGGATTAGGGGCAATTCACCCCTCCACTTT.

This clonotype appeared many times. The rearrangement links TRBV7-2 to TRBJ2-3; perhaps TRBD1 as D (6 bases). Germline V lookup: CDR1 SGHTA, CDR2 FQGNSA. The CDR3 has 16 amino acids. V was clipped by 5 bases and J by 0 bases, with 15 bases between them. The CDR3 sequence is CASSIQGILSTDTQYF. As DNA, the CDR3 is TGTGCCAGCAGCATCCAGGGGATACTAAGCACAGATACGCAGTATTTT.

In the case of this clonotype: A junction end diverges from the germline sequence, so it may reflect a read error. The chain links TRBV7-2 to TRBJ1-1; D is undetermined. CDR1 is SGHTA and CDR2 is FQGNSA in the germline V gene. This CDR3 has 14 amino acids. This CDR3 is CASSLAGGSAEASF. The CDR3 region has the DNA TGTGCCAGCAGCCTAGCAGGAGGGAGCGCTGAAGCTTCCTTT.

This chain uses TRBV11-2 with TRBJ1-5; tentative D call: TRBD1 (6 bases). The V gene lost 4 bases and the J gene lost 8 bases, with 15 bases spanning the gap. Germline V gene data show CDR1 as SGHAT and CDR2 as FQNNGV. The CDR3 runs to 14 residues. In DNA, the CDR3 is TGTGCCAGCAGCTCTGGGGACAATCGGGAGCCCCAGCATTTT. Protein sequence: CASSSGDNREPQHF.

As for this clonotype: A much larger clonotype is one base distant, so this may be a read error. The gene calls are TRBV2 and TRBJ1-1; D remains unclear. CDR3 size: 14 residues. In germline, CDR1 is SNHLY, CDR2 FYNNEI. Trimming stripped 11 bases from V and 1 base from J, with 17 bases between. DNA of the CDR3: TGTGCCTGCGCGTACCTACATTGGAACACTGAAGCTTTCTTT. It is translated as CACAYLHWNTEAFF.

About this clonotype itself: This CDR3 fails to terminate in the conserved phenylalanine or tryptophan, so it likely reflects a read error. This rearrangement joins TRBV7-9 to TRBJ1-1; D gene unclear. Germline lookup yields CDR1 SEHNR and CDR2 FQNEAQ (reference sequence). The CDR3 has 13 amino acids. The V and J ends lost 0 bases and 9 bases respectively, with 11 bases between them. CDR3 protein: CASSLAITWQAFC. The CDR3 region has the DNA TGTGCCAGCAGCTTAGCGATCACATGGCAAGCTTTCTGT.

This clonotype was recorded many times. The genes are TRBV18 and TRBJ2-5; no clear D. The CDR3 consists of 11 residues. The germline CDR1 and CDR2 sequences are KGHSH and LQKENI. V was cut by 3 bases and J by 5 bases, with 4 bases left in between. The DNA of the CDR3 is TGTGCCAGCTCACCGGGGGAGACCCAGTACTTC. Translation gives CASSPGETQYF. The full variable domain, its missing parts supplied by reference TRBV18 and TRBJ2-5, is NAGVMQNPRHLVRRRGQEARLRCSPMKGHSHVYWYRQLPEEGLKFMVYLQKENIIDESGMPKERFSAEFPKEGPSILRIQQVVRGDSAAYFCASSPGETQYFGPGTRLLVL.

This clonotype was seen many times. The chain has TRBV7-2 and TRBJ1-2; D gene ambiguous. CDR3 length: 14 residues. Trimming took off 2 bases at V and 2 bases at J, with 9 bases between the two ends. Germline lookup yields CDR1 SGHTA and CDR2 FQGNSA. CDR3 loop: CASSLYLGNYGYTF. The CDR3 region has the DNA TGTGCCAGCAGCTTATACCTGGGGAACTATGGCTACACCTTC.

The V call is TRBV3-1, the J call TRBJ1-1; weak D call: TRBD1 (5 bases). The CDR3 extends over 14 amino acids. Trimming pared 4 bases from V and 4 bases from J, leaving 13 bases between. The germline V gene encodes CDR1 LGHDT and CDR2 YNNKEL (reference sequence). Here the CDR3 DNA reads TGTGCCAGCAGCCCCCGTGGGGGAAGCACTGAAGCTTTCTTT. It is translated as CASSPRGGSTEAFF.

This clonotype was seen at least ten times. The rearrangement uses TRBV6-5 and TRBJ1-3, with D unresolved. The CDR3 sequence is 17 residues long. V lost 4 bases and J lost 0, with 16 bases in between. Germline CDR1 is MNHEY and CDR2 is SVGAGI. The CDR3 here is CASSLSALRSSGNTIYF. The CDR3 DNA reads as TGTGCCAGCAGTTTGTCCGCGTTAAGGAGCTCTGGAAACACCATATATTTT.

The sample holds many counts of this clonotype. The chain combines TRBV27 with TRBJ1-4; D unclear. Trimming removed 6 bases from V and 8 bases from J, with 13 bases in between. This CDR3 region has 13 residues. Germline V gene data show CDR1 as MNHEY and CDR2 as SMNVEV (reference sequence). The CDR3 nucleotides are TGTGCCAGCAGGGGATCGAGGGCGGAAAAACTGTTTTTT. It translates to CASRGSRAEKLFF.

This clonotype was recorded at least ten times. CDR3 in DNA: TGTGCCAGCAGCCGTACAGGGGTTCGAGGGGCCAACGTCCTGACTTTC. The encoded protein is CASSRTGVRGANVLTF. The chain has TRBV7-9 and TRBJ2-6, with TRBD1 identical over 7 bases. This CDR3 has 16 residues. Germline CDR1 and CDR2: SEHNR and FQNEAQ (reference sequence). V was pared by 5 bases and J by 4 bases, with 8 bases of the junction left unmatched.

In this sample, this clonotype turned up once. A much larger clone lies a single base off, so this may be a read error. CDR3 DNA: TGTGCCAGCTCACCTTCCCAGGGTGATGCGCAGTATTTT. Encoded protein: CASSPSQGDAQYF. The chain is built from TRBV18 and TRBJ2-3; perhaps TRBD1 as D (5 bases). Germline V gene lookup returns CDR1 KGHSH and CDR2 LQKENI. Trimming stripped 3 bases from V and 10 bases from J, with 14 bases between. CDR3 length equals 13 residues.

In this sample, this clonotype turned up once. The rearrangement joins TRBV7-2 to TRBJ1-6; D is unresolved. Germline loops: CDR1 SGHTA, CDR2 FQGNSA. The CDR3 consists of 13 residues. Trimming removed 1 base from V and 11 bases from J, with 9 bases in between. This CDR3 reads CASSLGGYAPLHF. As DNA, the CDR3 is TGTGCCAGCAGCTTAGGAGGGTACGCACCCCTCCACTTT.